This T cell receptor beta chain appears in the sequencing data of a study of T cell repertoires in cytomegalovirus infection. Across the study: It can be stated that public TCR beta signatures indicated CMV infection as well as a matching HLA type. Overall study findings and caveats: The cumulative frequency of public TCR beta families distinguished individuals who carried CMV together with the relevant HLA. Predominance within the ex vivo response was attributable to HLA-C-restricted CMV-specific TCR beta clonotypes.

The table lists this clonotype with a count of one. Its matching antigen is unknown. This likely comes from a read error, as the CDR3 has no conserved phenylalanine or tryptophan at its end. MiXCR was run by TCRdb on the reads, yielding one entry per CDR3 protein. The sample records hundreds of thousands of distinct CDR3 sequences, around a tenth being singletons. The material sequenced was PBMCs. The receptor was derived from a human donor in good health (CMV status not recorded). Some clones in this sample may be carry-over from other donors' samples.

CDR3 in DNA: TGTGCCAGCAGCCCTAGACTAGCCACTAGCACAGATACGCAGTATTTG. Its translation is CASSPRLATSTDTQYL. This sequence joins TRBV11-2 and TRBJ2-3; 7 nucleotides line up with TRBD2. The V segment lost 5 bases and the J segment 0 bases; nucleotides outside the gene matches: 8. The germline V gene has CDR1 SGHAT and CDR2 FQNNGV. CDR3 length: 16 residues.